The clone carrying this T cell receptor (beta chain) occurred many times. Antigen unknown. TCRdb passed the 5' RACE reads through MiXCR, listing each CDR3 protein once. The sample lists under 6,500 distinct CDR3 sequences; 1.3% were seen once. The data are from a study of spatial heterogeneity in lung cancer. General study points: Tumors with more nonsynonymous mutations had more expanded intratumoral alpha and beta TCRs. Nonsynonymous mutation counts, ubiquitous and regional, were tracked by the respective counts of ubiquitous and regional expanded TCRs.

Sample time point: sample taken at primary tumor resection. The receptor comes from a male donor with early-stage non-small cell lung cancer. The source material was lung tumor tissue, sampled at surgery.

CDR3 loop: CASRSQGWSNSPLHF. In DNA, the CDR3 is TGTGCCAGCAGATCTCAAGGGTGGAGCAATTCACCCCTCCACTTT. The chain couples TRBV5-8 to TRBJ1-6; D not certain. CDR1 and CDR2 (germline): SGHTS, YDEGEE. The CDR3 contains 15 residues. V shed 5 bases and J shed 7 bases, with 16 bases lying between them.